The T cell receptor (beta chain) described here comes from a study of monozygotic twins with inflammatory bowel disease. The germline gives CDR1 SEHNR, CDR2 FQNEAQ (reference sequence). This CDR3 has 15 amino acids. No DNA is given; TCRdb re-called the 5' RACE reads and lists each CDR3 protein once. This sample's table has roughly 320,000 distinct CDR3 sequences. The receptor's source is a human donor with ulcerative colitis or Crohn's disease, or a healthy co-twin of an affected twin (not recorded which). Sample: blood. The chain has TRBV7-9 and TRBJ1-2. CDR3 loop: CASSLRPAANYGYTF.